These 14 T cell receptor beta chains were all obtained from the same sample, sequenced in a study of blood T cell repertoires in COVID-19. Assay: immunoSEQ multiplex PCR; the TCRdb copy retains only in-frame clones and omits some. There are 200,000 to 250,000 clones in the sample; around 85% occur only once, and less than 5% lies in the top ten. Sequenced sample: PBMCs or T cells enriched from blood (not recorded which). The receptors shown here come from a woman aged 40-49 years with acute COVID-19.

The chain links TRBV5-5 to TRBJ2-2; no reliable D call. The CDR3 runs to 13 residues. Germline lookup yields CDR1 SGHKS and CDR2 YYEKEE (reference sequence). V was cut by 2 bases and J by 7 bases, with 9 bases left in between. CDR3 amino acids: CASSFSLVGELFF. CDR3 DNA sequence: TGTGCCAGCAGCTTTAGTCTGGTCGGGGAGCTGTTTTTT.

J is TRBJ1-1 and V is TRBV6-5; possible D gene TRBD1, 5 bases. Per the germline V gene, CDR1 is MNHEY and CDR2 is SVGAGI. V gave up 7 bases and J gave up 5 bases, with 8 bases separating them. The length of the CDR3 is 11 residues. In DNA form, the CDR3 reads TGTGCCAGCACACGGGGGACTGAAGCTTTCTTT. Protein product: CASTRGTEAFF.

This chain links TRBV4-3 with TRBJ2-1, with 7 bases identical to TRBD2. This CDR3 is built from 15 residues. Germline V gene lookup returns CDR1 LGHNA and CDR2 YSLEER. The ends lost 4 bases at V and 0 bases at J; junction bases unmatched: 3. The CDR3 region is CASSRGGSSYNEQFF. In nucleotides, the CDR3 is TGCGCCAGCAGCCGGGGCGGGAGCTCCTACAATGAGCAGTTCTTC.

This clone was counted only a few times. The chain links TRBV7-7 to TRBJ2-1, with D possibly TRBD2 on 7 matching bases. Trimming removed 1 base at V and 2 bases at J, with 9 bases between. The CDR3 consists of 15 residues. Germline V gene sequence: CDR1 SSHAT, CDR2 FNYEAQ (reference sequence). The CDR3 sequence is CASSLGEGAYNEQFF. The CDR3, as DNA: TGTGCCAGCAGCTTAGGGGAGGGGGCCTACAATGAGCAGTTCTTC.

J is TRBJ1-3 and V is TRBV5-1, with D uncertain. The CDR3 length is 15 residues. Germline values: CDR1 SGHRS, CDR2 YFSETQ. Trimming pared 3 bases from V and 2 bases from J, leaving 12 bases between. CDR3 DNA: TGCGCCAGCAGCTATACCGCAGGTGCTGGAAACACCATATATTTT. Translated: CASSYTAGAGNTIYF.

The chain joins TRBV5-1 to TRBJ2-7; D possibly corresponds to TRBD2 (5 bases). V lost 0 bases and J 5 bases, leaving 15 bases between the germline ends. This CDR3 has 15 amino acids. The germline gives CDR1 SGHRS, CDR2 YFSETQ. CDR3 residues: CASSLEGSGTHEQYF. The CDR3 DNA sequence: TGCGCCAGCAGCTTGGAGGGCAGCGGAACCCACGAGCAGTACTTC. Combining the CDR3 with reference TRBV5-1 and TRBJ2-7 gives the whole variable domain KAGVTQTPRYLIKTRGQQVTLSCSPISGHRSVSWYQQTPGQGLQFLFEYFSETQRNKGNFPGRFSGRQFSNSRSEMNVSTLELGDSALYLCASSLEGSGTHEQYFGPGTRLTVT.

The chain uses TRBV3-1 (or the pseudogene TRBV3-2) and TRBJ1-1; TRBD1 matches 7 bases. Germline V gene lookup returns CDR1 LGHDT and CDR2 YNNKEL (reference sequence). The CDR3 loop spans 13 amino acids. The trim removed 4 bases at V and 4 bases at J, leaving 3 bases unmatched. The CDR3 protein is CASSLQGSTEAFF. CDR3 sequence (DNA): TGTGCCAGCAGCCTACAGGGGAGCACTGAAGCTTTCTTT.

In its sample, this clone was seen a few times. V is TRBV28 and J is TRBJ2-7; D is ambiguous. Trimming removed 7 bases from V and 3 bases from J, with 10 bases in between. Germline CDR1 and CDR2: MDHEN and SYDVKM. The CDR3 runs to 12 residues. The CDR3 loop reads CASTPGGYEQYF. The CDR3 coding sequence is TGTGCCAGCACCCCAGGTGGCTACGAGCAGTACTTC.

Written as DNA, the CDR3 is TGTGCCAGCAGCTTAGTTGCGACCGGGGGGTATGGCTACACCTTC. It translates to CASSLVATGGYGYTF. The chain links TRBV7-2 to TRBJ1-2; a possible D gene is TRBD1 (5 bases). The V gene lost 1 base and the J gene lost 5 bases, with 14 bases spanning the gap. The CDR3 length is 15 residues. Germline values: CDR1 SGHTA, CDR2 FQGNSA. Supplemented by reference TRBV7-2 and TRBJ1-2, the full variable domain reads GAGVSQSPSNKVTEKGKDVELRCDPISGHTALYWYRQSLGQGLEFLIYFQGNSAPDKSGLPSDRFSAERTGGSVSTLTIQRTQQEDSAVYLCASSLVATGGYGYTFGSGTRLTVV.

The rearrangement joins TRBV11-2 to TRBJ1-2, with unresolved D. Germline V gene sequence: CDR1 SGHAT, CDR2 FQNNGV. Deletions cut 4 bases from V and 8 bases from J, with 20 bases between. This CDR3 region has 15 residues. The CDR3 coding sequence is TGTGCCAGCAGCTCCCCGACTTCTGGGAGGTGGGGCTACACCTTC. Translated: CASSSPTSGRWGYTF.

The chain's CDR3 is CASSLGYLGVDGYTF. CDR3 in DNA: TGCGCCAGCAGCTTGGGGTACCTAGGGGTGGATGGCTACACCTTC. This chain connects TRBV5-1 to TRBJ1-2, with D possibly matching TRBD1 (5 bases). The CDR3 loop spans 15 amino acids. V was shortened by 0 bases and J by 6 bases, with 15 bases between the two germline ends. CDR1 and CDR2 from the germline V gene are SGHRS and YFSETQ.

The rearrangement links TRBV9 to TRBJ2-7, with D possibly matching TRBD2 (6 bases). The CDR3 loop spans 15 amino acids. Trimming cost V 6 bases and J 5 bases, with 21 bases left between them. Per germline, CDR1 SGDLS and CDR2 YYNGEE. Written as DNA, the CDR3 is TGTGCCAGCAACCCTTTGGGGGAGGTCGGCCACGAGCAGTACTTC. It specifies CASNPLGEVGHEQYF.

CDR3 in DNA: TGTGCCAGCAGCTTTAACAGGGACACTGAAGCTTTCTTT. The encoded protein is CASSFNRDTEAFF. The V gene is TRBV7-3, the J gene TRBJ1-1; a possible D gene is TRBD1 (6 bases). Per the germline V gene, CDR1 is SGHTA and CDR2 is FQGTGA. Trimming took off 3 bases at V and 3 bases at J, with 8 bases between the two ends. This CDR3 has 13 residues.

This chain joins TRBV7-9 and TRBJ2-3, with 11 bases lining up with TRBD2. Germline V lookup: CDR1 SEHNR, CDR2 FQNEAQ (reference sequence). V shed 3 bases, J shed 0 bases, and the junction held 8 bases outside the gene matches. The CDR3 is 18 amino acids. The CDR3 nucleotides read TGTGCCAGCAGCTTGGGTCCGGGACTAGCGGTTAGCACAGATACGCAGTATTTT. Its protein product is CASSLGPGLAVSTDTQYF.